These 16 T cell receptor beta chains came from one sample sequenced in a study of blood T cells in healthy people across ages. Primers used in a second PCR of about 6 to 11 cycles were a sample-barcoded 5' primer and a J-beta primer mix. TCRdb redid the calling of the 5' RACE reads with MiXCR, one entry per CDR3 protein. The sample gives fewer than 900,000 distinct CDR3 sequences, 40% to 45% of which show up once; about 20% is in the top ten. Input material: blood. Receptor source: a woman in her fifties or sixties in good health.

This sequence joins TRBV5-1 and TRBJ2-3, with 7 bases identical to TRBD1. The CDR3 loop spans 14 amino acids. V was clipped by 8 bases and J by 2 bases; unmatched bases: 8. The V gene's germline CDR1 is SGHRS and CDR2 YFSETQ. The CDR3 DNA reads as TGCGCCAGTACGACAGGGCCATCCACAGATACGCAGTATTTT. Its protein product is CASTTGPSTDTQYF.

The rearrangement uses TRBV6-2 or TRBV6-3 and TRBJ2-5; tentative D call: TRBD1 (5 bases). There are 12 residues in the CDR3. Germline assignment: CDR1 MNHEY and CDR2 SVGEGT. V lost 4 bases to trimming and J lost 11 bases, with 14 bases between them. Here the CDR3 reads CASSSQDNEQYF. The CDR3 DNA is TGTGCCAGCAGTTCTCAGGACAATGAGCAGTACTTC.

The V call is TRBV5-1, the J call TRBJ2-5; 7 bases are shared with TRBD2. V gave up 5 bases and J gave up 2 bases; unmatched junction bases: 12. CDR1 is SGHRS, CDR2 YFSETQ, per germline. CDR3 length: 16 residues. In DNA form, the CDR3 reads TGCGCCAGCAGGGATCCTAAAAGCGGGGAACAAGAGACCCAGTACTTC. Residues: CASRDPKSGEQETQYF. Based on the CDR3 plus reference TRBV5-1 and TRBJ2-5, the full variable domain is KAGVTQTPRYLIKTRGQQVTLSCSPISGHRSVSWYQQTPGQGLQFLFEYFSETQRNKGNFPGRFSGRQFSNSRSEMNVSTLELGDSALYLCASRDPKSGEQETQYFGPGTRLLVL.

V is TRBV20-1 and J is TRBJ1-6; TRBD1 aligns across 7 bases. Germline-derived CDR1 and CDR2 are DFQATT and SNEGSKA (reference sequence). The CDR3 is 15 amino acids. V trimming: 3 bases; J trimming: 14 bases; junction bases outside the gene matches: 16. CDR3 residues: CSARGSEGASGTLHF. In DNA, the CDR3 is TGCAGTGCTAGGGGTTCCGAGGGGGCGTCCGGGACCCTCCACTTT.

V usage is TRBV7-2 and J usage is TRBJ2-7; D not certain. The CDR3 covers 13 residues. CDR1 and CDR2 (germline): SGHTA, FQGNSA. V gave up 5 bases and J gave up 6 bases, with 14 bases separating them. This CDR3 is CASSPLSRVEQYF. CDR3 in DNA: TGTGCCAGCAGCCCTTTGAGCCGGGTCGAGCAGTACTTC.

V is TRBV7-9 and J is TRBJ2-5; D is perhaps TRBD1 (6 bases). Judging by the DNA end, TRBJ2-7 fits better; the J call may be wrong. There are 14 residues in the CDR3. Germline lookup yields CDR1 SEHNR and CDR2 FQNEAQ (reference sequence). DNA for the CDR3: TGTGCCAGCAGCTTCACGGACAGATTTGACGAGCAGTACTTC. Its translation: CASSFTDRFDEQYF.

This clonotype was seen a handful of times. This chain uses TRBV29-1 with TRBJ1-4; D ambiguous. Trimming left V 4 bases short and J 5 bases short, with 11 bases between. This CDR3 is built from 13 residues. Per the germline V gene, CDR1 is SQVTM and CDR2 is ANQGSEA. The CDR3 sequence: CSVVIQKNEKLFF. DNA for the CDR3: TGCAGCGTTGTGATCCAGAAAAATGAAAAACTGTTTTTT. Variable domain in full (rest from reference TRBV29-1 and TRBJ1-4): SAVISQKPSRDICQRGTSLTIQCQVDSQVTMMFWYRQQPGQSLTLIATANQGSEATYESGFVIDKFPISRPNLTFSTLTVSNMSPEDSSIYLCSVVIQKNEKLFFGSGTQLSVL.

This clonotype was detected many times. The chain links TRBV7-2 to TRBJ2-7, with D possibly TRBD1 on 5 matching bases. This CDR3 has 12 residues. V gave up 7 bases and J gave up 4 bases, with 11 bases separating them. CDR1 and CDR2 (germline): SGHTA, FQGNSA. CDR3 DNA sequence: TGTGCCAGCACCTCAGGGATTTACGAGCAGTACTTC. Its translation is CASTSGIYEQYF. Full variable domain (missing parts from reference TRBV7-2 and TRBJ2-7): GAGVSQSPSNKVTEKGKDVELRCDPISGHTALYWYRQSLGQGLEFLIYFQGNSAPDKSGLPSDRFSAERTGGSVSTLTIQRTQQEDSAVYLCASTSGIYEQYFGPGTRLTVT.

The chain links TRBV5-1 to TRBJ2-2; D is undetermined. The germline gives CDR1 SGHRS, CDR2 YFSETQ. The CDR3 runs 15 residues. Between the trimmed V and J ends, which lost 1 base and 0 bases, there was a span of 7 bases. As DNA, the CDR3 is TGCGCCAGCAGCTTGAACAAAGCGAACACCGGGGAGCTGTTTTTT. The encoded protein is CASSLNKANTGELFF. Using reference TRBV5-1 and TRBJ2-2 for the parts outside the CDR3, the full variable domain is KAGVTQTPRYLIKTRGQQVTLSCSPISGHRSVSWYQQTPGQGLQFLFEYFSETQRNKGNFPGRFSGRQFSNSRSEMNVSTLELGDSALYLCASSLNKANTGELFFGEGSRLTVL.

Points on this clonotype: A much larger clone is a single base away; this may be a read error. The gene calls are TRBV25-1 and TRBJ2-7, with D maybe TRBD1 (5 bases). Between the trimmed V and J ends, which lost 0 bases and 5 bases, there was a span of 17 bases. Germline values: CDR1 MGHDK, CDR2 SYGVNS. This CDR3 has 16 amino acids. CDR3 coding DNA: TGTGCCAGCAGTGAATATTATGACAGCAGGTCCGACGAGCAGTACTTC. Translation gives CASSEYYDSRSDEQYF.

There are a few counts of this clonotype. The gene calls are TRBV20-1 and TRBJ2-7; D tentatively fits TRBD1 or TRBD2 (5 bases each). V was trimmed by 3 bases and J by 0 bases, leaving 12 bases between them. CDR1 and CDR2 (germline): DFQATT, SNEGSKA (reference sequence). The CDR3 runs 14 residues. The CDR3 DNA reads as TGCAGTGCTAGGTTCCCGGGGCGCTCCTACGAGCAGTACTTC. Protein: CSARFPGRSYEQYF.

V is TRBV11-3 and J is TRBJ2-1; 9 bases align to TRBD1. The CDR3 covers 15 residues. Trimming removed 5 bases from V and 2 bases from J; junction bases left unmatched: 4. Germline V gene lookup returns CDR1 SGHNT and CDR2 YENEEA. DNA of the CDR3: TGTGCCAGCAGCGCTGGGACAGGGCCCTACAATGAGCAGTTCTTC. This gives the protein CASSAGTGPYNEQFF.

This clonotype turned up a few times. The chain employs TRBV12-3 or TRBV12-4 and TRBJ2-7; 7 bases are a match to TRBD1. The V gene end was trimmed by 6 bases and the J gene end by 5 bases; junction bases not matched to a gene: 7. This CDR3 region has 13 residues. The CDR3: CASRLTGMHEQYF. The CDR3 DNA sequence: TGTGCCAGCAGACTGACAGGGATGCACGAGCAGTACTTC.

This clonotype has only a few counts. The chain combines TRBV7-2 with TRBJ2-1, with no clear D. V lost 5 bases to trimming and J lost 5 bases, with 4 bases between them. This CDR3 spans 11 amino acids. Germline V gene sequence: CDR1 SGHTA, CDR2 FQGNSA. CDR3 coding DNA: TGTGCCAGCAGCGAAAACAATGAGCAGTTCTTC. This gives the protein CASSENNEQFF.

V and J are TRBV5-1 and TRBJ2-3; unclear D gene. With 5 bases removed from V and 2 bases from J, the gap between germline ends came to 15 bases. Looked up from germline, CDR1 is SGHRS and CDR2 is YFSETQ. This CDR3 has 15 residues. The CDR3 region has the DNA TGCGCCAGCAGTTTATCGGGTGGAGACACAGATACGCAGTATTTT. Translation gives CASSLSGGDTDTQYF. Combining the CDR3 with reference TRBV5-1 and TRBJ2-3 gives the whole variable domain KAGVTQTPRYLIKTRGQQVTLSCSPISGHRSVSWYQQTPGQGLQFLFEYFSETQRNKGNFPGRFSGRQFSNSRSEMNVSTLELGDSALYLCASSLSGGDTDTQYFGPGTRLTVL.

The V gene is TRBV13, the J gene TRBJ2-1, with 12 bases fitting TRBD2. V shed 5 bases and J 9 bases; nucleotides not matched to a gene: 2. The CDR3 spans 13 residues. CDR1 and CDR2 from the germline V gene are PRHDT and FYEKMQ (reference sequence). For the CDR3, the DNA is TGTGCCAGCAGCGCGACTAGCGGGGGTGAGCAGTTCTTC. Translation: CASSATSGGEQFF.